This TCR beta chain was identified during a study of shared clonotypes between healthy human individuals. Genomic DNA of every subset was divided equally among multiple immunoSEQ plates. Produced via immunoSEQ multiplex PCR; TCRdb's table is partial and in-frame only. The data hold some 550,000 clones, with 97% observed a single time. This clone came up once. The antigen remains undetermined. General study points: Generation probability values for non-shared clonotypes were lower than those for clonotypes shared by all four donors. In general, naive subsets displayed greater estimated richness than memory subsets did.

The germline V gene has CDR1 SGHAT and CDR2 FQNNGV. V was trimmed by 1 base and J by 1 base, leaving 4 bases between them. This CDR3 has 13 residues. The sequence was collected from a woman aged 25 to 39 in good health. Material: naive CD4+ T cells sorted from blood. This sample's subset: CD45RA+ positively selected. The V and J genes are TRBV11-2 and TRBJ1-1, with D uncertain. The CDR3 nucleotides are TGTGCCAGCAGCTTAGGGAGGAACACTGAAGCTTTCTTT. This gives the protein CASSLGRNTEAFF.